The entry below gives a single TCR beta chain sequence along with its context. Antigen unknown. This entry comes from a study of T cell responses to AZD1222 COVID-19 vaccine. Study-wide findings and caveats: Two AZD1222 administrations were followed by greater Spike-specific TCR breadth and depth.

The assay was immunoSEQ multiplex PCR, and TCRdb's table has in-frame clones only and misses some. The repertoire holds 30,000 to 35,000 clones, with roughly 90% as singletons. This receptor was taken from an adult in good health. The starting material was peripheral blood, obtained on day 0 of AZD1222 vaccination.

The CDR3 region is CASSLKGFEAFF. CDR3 DNA sequence: TGTGCCAGCAGTTTAAAGGGCTTTGAAGCTTTCTTT. The genes are TRBV12-3 or TRBV12-4 and TRBJ1-1; D is unresolved. Between the trimmed V and J ends, which lost 2 bases and 7 bases, there was a span of 8 bases. The CDR3 totals 12 residues.